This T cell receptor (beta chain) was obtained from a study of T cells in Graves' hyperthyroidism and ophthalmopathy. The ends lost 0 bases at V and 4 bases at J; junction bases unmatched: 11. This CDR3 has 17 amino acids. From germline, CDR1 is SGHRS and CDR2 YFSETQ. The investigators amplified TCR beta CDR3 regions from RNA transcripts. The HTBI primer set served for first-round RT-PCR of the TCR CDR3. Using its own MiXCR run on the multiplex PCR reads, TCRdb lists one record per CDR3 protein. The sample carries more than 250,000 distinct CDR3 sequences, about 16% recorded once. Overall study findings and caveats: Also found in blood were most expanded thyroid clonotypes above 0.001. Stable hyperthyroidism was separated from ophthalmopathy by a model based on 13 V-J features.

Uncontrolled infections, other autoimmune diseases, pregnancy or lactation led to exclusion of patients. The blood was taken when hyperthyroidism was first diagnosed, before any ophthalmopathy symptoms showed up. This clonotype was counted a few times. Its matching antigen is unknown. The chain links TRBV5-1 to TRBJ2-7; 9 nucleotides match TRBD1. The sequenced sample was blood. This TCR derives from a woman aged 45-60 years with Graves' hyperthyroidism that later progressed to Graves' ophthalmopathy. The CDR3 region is CASSLATLGQGIYEQYF. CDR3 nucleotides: TGCGCCAGCAGCTTGGCCACCCTGGGACAGGGAATATACGAGCAGTACTTC.